The TCR beta chain under discussion was sequenced for a study of blood T cell repertoires in COVID-19. Study summary: The study drew acute and convalescent COVID-19 samples from the United States, Italy and Spain. Sources were T cells, B-cell-depleted T cells, or PBMCs; the material itself was cDNA or gDNA.

The junction had 13 bases not matched to a gene; V was cut back by 2 bases and J by 11 bases. The CDR3 totals 15 residues. Germline V gives CDR1 SGHVS, CDR2 FQNEAQ. Original analysis: Amplification with reference gene primers provided the estimates of nucleated cell counts. Using immunoSEQ multiplex PCR, the repertoire was profiled, and TCRdb retains in-frame clones only, with some absent. V and J calls and clone size follow that table, whereas D and trimming were derived from the DNA. The sample yields approximately 220,000 clones, about 82% seen once. Sequenced input: peripheral blood. The TCR sequence derives from a woman older than 75 with acute or convalescent COVID-19. The V and J genes are TRBV7-8 and TRBJ1-1; the match to TRBD1 covers 8 bases. The CDR3 nucleotides are TGTGCCAGCAGCTTACGCCAGGGGGCTCTATTTGTTGCTTTCTTT. Amino acid sequence: CASSLRQGALFVAFF.